At least ten counts were recorded for the clone carrying this T cell receptor beta chain. What it recognizes is unknown. Researchers used two-round multiplex PCR to amplify TCR beta CDR3 starting from genomic DNA. Gene-specific primers for each TRBV and TRBJ gene drove first-round PCR. TCRdb reprocessed the multiplex PCR reads with MiXCR, giving one entry per CDR3 protein. This sample carries fewer than 40,000 distinct CDR3 sequences, more than 30% of them seen once, and the ten largest clones take 25% to 30%. This sample was taken from a study of prognosis after radiotherapy for stage I lung cancer. Study findings and constraints: Metastatic and non-metastatic patients reportedly diverged in TRBV and TRBJ gene usage.

The CDR3 is made up of 18 amino acids. V shed 5 bases and J 0 bases; nucleotides not matched to a gene: 15. The germline V gene has CDR1 DFQATT and CDR2 SNEGSKA (reference sequence). The receptor was isolated from a donor aged 50 or older with non-small cell lung cancer. The specimen was PBMCs, collected before or after stereotactic body radiation therapy (not recorded which). The chain combines TRBV20-1 with TRBJ2-1; 8 positions match TRBD1. CDR3 protein: CSAASQDRGKSSYNEQFF. DNA for the CDR3: TGCAGTGCTGCCTCTCAAGACAGGGGAAAGAGCTCCTACAATGAGCAGTTCTTC.